Listed below are T cell receptor beta chains from one sample, sequenced in a study of T cell responses to AZD1222 COVID-19 vaccine. Sequencing was performed with immunoSEQ multiplex PCR; in TCRdb, only in-frame clones are kept and a portion is missing. This table has about 120,000 clones, approximately 91% appearing once. Sequences were derived from peripheral blood, sampled on day 0 of AZD1222 vaccination. Receptor source: an adult in good health. Both conserved end residues are part of each CDR3. D genes are given only for firm matches. The size of a clone is reported for some rows only, either as once, few or many, or as a class for expanded clones.

v_gene: TRBV27; d_gene: TRBD2; abundance: -; j_gene: TRBJ2-1; CDR3aa: CASRTSGYNEQFF; CDR3nt: TGTGCCAGCAGGACTAGCGGGTACAATGAGCAGTTCTTC
v_gene: TRBV11-2; d_gene: -; abundance: -; j_gene: TRBJ1-6; CDR3aa: CASSITGTTYNSPLHF; CDR3nt: TGTGCCAGCAGCATTACAGGGACGACCTATAATTCACCCCTCCACTTT
v_gene: TRBV5-1; d_gene: -; abundance: -; j_gene: TRBJ1-2; CDR3aa: CASSLASGRAVDGYTF; CDR3nt: TGCGCCAGCAGCTTGGCCTCGGGACGGGCCGTGGATGGCTACACCTTC
v_gene: TRBV7-9; d_gene: -; abundance: -; j_gene: TRBJ1-1; CDR3aa: CASSLGGGEAFF; CDR3nt: TGTGCCAGCAGCTTAGGGGGAGGAGAAGCTTTCTTT
v_gene: TRBV5-1; d_gene: -; abundance: -; j_gene: TRBJ1-5; CDR3aa: CASSPTGPSNQPQHF; CDR3nt: TGCGCCAGCAGCCCGACCGGCCCGAGCAATCAGCCCCAGCATTTT
v_gene: TRBV6-5; d_gene: TRBD1; abundance: -; j_gene: TRBJ1-6; CDR3aa: CASSYIQGAYNSPLHF; CDR3nt: TGTGCCAGCAGTTACATTCAGGGGGCATACAATTCACCCCTCCACTTT
v_gene: TRBV7-2; d_gene: -; abundance: -; j_gene: TRBJ1-1; CDR3aa: CASRKREILGTEAFF; CDR3nt: TGTGCCAGCAGGAAACGTGAAATCTTGGGGACTGAAGCTTTCTTT
v_gene: TRBV27; d_gene: -; abundance: -; j_gene: TRBJ1-6; CDR3aa: CASSFASSYNSPLHF; CDR3nt: TGTGCCAGCAGTTTCGCCAGCTCCTATAATTCACCCCTCCACTTT
v_gene: TRBV7-2; d_gene: TRBD1; abundance: -; j_gene: TRBJ1-2; CDR3aa: CASSLVPPGQGGGYTF; CDR3nt: TGTGCCAGCAGCTTAGTCCCCCCCGGGCAGGGGGGGGGCTACACCTTC
v_gene: TRBV6-6; d_gene: TRBD2; abundance: -; j_gene: TRBJ2-1; CDR3aa: CASSALAGGYNEQFF; CDR3nt: TGTGCCAGCAGCGCACTAGCGGGAGGGTACAATGAGCAGTTCTTC
v_gene: TRBV19; d_gene: TRBD1; abundance: -; j_gene: TRBJ1-5; CDR3aa: CASSNLGQGGNQPQHF; CDR3nt: TGTGCCAGTAGTAACCTTGGACAGGGTGGGAATCAGCCCCAGCATTTT
v_gene: TRBV11-3; d_gene: TRBD1; abundance: -; j_gene: TRBJ2-5; CDR3aa: CASSSRQGGETQYF; CDR3nt: TGTGCCAGCAGCTCCCGACAGGGCGGGGAGACCCAGTACTTC
v_gene: TRBV28; d_gene: TRBD2; abundance: -; j_gene: TRBJ2-1; CDR3aa: CASSLKRSGGEQFF; CDR3nt: TGTGCCAGCAGTTTAAAGCGGTCGGGGGGTGAGCAGTTCTTC
v_gene: TRBV5-1; d_gene: -; abundance: few; j_gene: TRBJ1-6; CDR3aa: CASSSGILLGHSPLHF; CDR3nt: TGCGCCAGCAGTTCAGGAATACTCCTAGGTCATTCACCCCTCCACTTT
v_gene: TRBV4-1; d_gene: TRBD2; abundance: once; j_gene: TRBJ2-1; CDR3aa: CASSQELGLAGGNEQFF; CDR3nt: TGCGCCAGCAGCCAAGAATTGGGACTAGCGGGAGGGAATGAGCAGTTCTTC
v_gene: TRBV5-4; d_gene: -; abundance: -; j_gene: TRBJ1-3; CDR3aa: CASGTEGPSGNTIYF; CDR3nt: TGTGCCAGCGGAACCGAGGGGCCGTCTGGAAACACCATATATTTT
v_gene: TRBV5-1; d_gene: -; abundance: few; j_gene: TRBJ1-4; CDR3aa: CASMSGGTNEKLFF; CDR3nt: TGCGCCAGCATGTCCGGGGGAACTAATGAAAAACTGTTTTTT
v_gene: TRBV4-2; d_gene: -; abundance: -; j_gene: TRBJ1-2; CDR3aa: CASSPGPTYGYTF; CDR3nt: TGTGCCAGCAGCCCGGGACCGACCTATGGCTACACCTTC
v_gene: TRBV12-5; d_gene: TRBD1; abundance: -; j_gene: TRBJ2-1; CDR3aa: CASGLEPGQINEQFF; CDR3nt: TGTGCTAGTGGTTTGGAACCGGGACAGATCAATGAGCAGTTCTTC
v_gene: TRBV19; d_gene: -; abundance: -; j_gene: TRBJ1-1; CDR3aa: CASAGRMNTEAFF; CDR3nt: TGTGCCAGTGCGGGACGCATGAACACTGAAGCTTTCTTT
v_gene: TRBV28; d_gene: TRBD1; abundance: -; j_gene: TRBJ1-2; CDR3aa: CASSLGDRVSSGYTF; CDR3nt: TGTGCCAGCAGTTTGGGGGACAGGGTATCTTCGGGCTACACCTTC
v_gene: TRBV7-2; d_gene: TRBD1; abundance: -; j_gene: TRBJ2-3; CDR3aa: CASSPDRGPDTQYF; CDR3nt: TGTGCCAGCAGCCCCGACAGGGGGCCCGATACGCAGTATTTT
v_gene: TRBV7-9; d_gene: -; abundance: -; j_gene: TRBJ2-7; CDR3aa: CASGPGYYEQYF; CDR3nt: TGTGCCTCTGGGCCGGGGTACTACGAGCAGTACTTC
v_gene: TRBV11-2; d_gene: TRBD1; abundance: -; j_gene: TRBJ1-2; CDR3aa: CASSFRQGGFYGYTF; CDR3nt: TGTGCCAGCAGCTTCCGACAGGGAGGGTTCTATGGCTACACCTTC
v_gene: TRBV28; d_gene: -; abundance: once; j_gene: TRBJ1-2; CDR3aa: CASSPGRDYGYTF; CDR3nt: TGTGCCAGCAGTCCAGGGAGGGACTATGGCTACACCTTC
v_gene: TRBV6-1; d_gene: -; abundance: -; j_gene: TRBJ1-1; CDR3aa: CASSDDRNTEAFF; CDR3nt: TGTGCCAGCAGTGACGACAGAAACACTGAAGCTTTCTTT
v_gene: TRBV5-1; d_gene: -; abundance: -; j_gene: TRBJ1-3; CDR3aa: CASSTGPSSGNTIYF; CDR3nt: TGCGCCAGCAGCACAGGGCCCAGCTCTGGAAACACCATATATTTT
v_gene: TRBV2; d_gene: -; abundance: -; j_gene: TRBJ2-1; CDR3aa: CASRGSSNEQFF; CDR3nt: TGTGCCAGCCGGGGGAGCTCGAATGAGCAGTTCTTC
v_gene: TRBV24-1; d_gene: TRBD2; abundance: -; j_gene: TRBJ2-3; CDR3aa: CATSDSFSTSGSGTDTQYF; CDR3nt: TGTGCCACCAGTGATTCCTTCTCGACTAGCGGGAGTGGTACAGATACGCAGTATTTT
v_gene: TRBV9; d_gene: TRBD2; abundance: once; j_gene: TRBJ2-2; CDR3aa: CASSVVSGPGELFF; CDR3nt: TGTGCCAGCAGCGTCGTTAGCGGGCCCGGGGAGCTGTTTTTT
v_gene: TRBV2; d_gene: -; abundance: -; j_gene: TRBJ1-3; CDR3aa: CASSSGNTIYF; CDR3nt: TGTGCCAGCAGCTCTGGAAACACCATATATTTT
v_gene: TRBV2; d_gene: TRBD2; abundance: -; j_gene: TRBJ2-5; CDR3aa: CASRVVGGSKETQYF; CDR3nt: TGTGCCAGCAGGGTAGTGGGCGGGAGTAAGGAGACCCAGTACTTC
v_gene: TRBV2; d_gene: -; abundance: -; j_gene: TRBJ1-5; CDR3aa: CVSTLRMGSNQPQHF; CDR3nt: TGTGTCAGCACCTTGCGGATGGGTAGCAATCAGCCCCAGCATTTT
v_gene: TRBV11-2; d_gene: -; abundance: -; j_gene: TRBJ1-1; CDR3aa: CASSFAQGNTEAFF; CDR3nt: TGTGCCAGCAGCTTCGCGCAGGGGAACACTGAAGCTTTCTTT
v_gene: TRBV7-3; d_gene: -; abundance: -; j_gene: TRBJ2-3; CDR3aa: CASSKATDTQYF; CDR3nt: TGTGCCAGCAGCAAAGCCACAGATACGCAGTATTTT
v_gene: TRBV7-2; d_gene: TRBD2; abundance: -; j_gene: TRBJ2-1; CDR3aa: CASSLGPAGTGYEQFF; CDR3nt: TGTGCCAGCAGCTTAGGTCCAGCGGGAACTGGCTATGAGCAGTTCTTC
v_gene: TRBV19; d_gene: TRBD2; abundance: -; j_gene: TRBJ2-2; CDR3aa: CASSIEGGRATTGELFF; CDR3nt: TGTGCCAGTAGTATTGAGGGCGGGAGGGCGACCACCGGGGAGCTGTTTTTT
v_gene: TRBV2; d_gene: -; abundance: -; j_gene: TRBJ2-7; CDR3aa: CASTLYAPRVGSYEQYF; CDR3nt: TGTGCCAGCACCCTCTATGCCCCCCGGGTCGGCTCCTACGAGCAGTACTTC
v_gene: TRBV20-1; d_gene: -; abundance: -; j_gene: TRBJ1-2; CDR3aa: CSAQSIQRYTF; CDR3nt: TGCAGTGCCCAGAGTATCCAGCGCTACACCTTC
v_gene: TRBV30; d_gene: -; abundance: -; j_gene: TRBJ1-1; CDR3aa: CAWSQNQGTEAFF; CDR3nt: TGTGCCTGGAGCCAGAACCAGGGGACTGAAGCTTTCTTT
v_gene: TRBV10-2; d_gene: TRBD1; abundance: -; j_gene: TRBJ2-5; CDR3aa: CASTDRGAVETQYF; CDR3nt: TGCGCCAGCACGGACAGGGGAGCGGTAGAGACCCAGTACTTC
v_gene: TRBV6-6; d_gene: -; abundance: -; j_gene: TRBJ2-5; CDR3aa: CASLRGMLETQYF; CDR3nt: TGTGCCAGCTTAAGGGGGATGTTGGAGACCCAGTACTTC
v_gene: TRBV11-3; d_gene: TRBD1; abundance: -; j_gene: TRBJ1-6; CDR3aa: CASSLVPTGYNSPLHF; CDR3nt: TGTGCCAGCAGCTTAGTCCCGACAGGGTATAATTCACCCCTCCACTTT
v_gene: TRBV9; d_gene: -; abundance: -; j_gene: TRBJ2-1; CDR3aa: CASSSGPTYNEQFF; CDR3nt: TGTGCCAGCAGCTCCGGGCCGACTTACAATGAGCAGTTCTTC
v_gene: TRBV29-1; d_gene: -; abundance: -; j_gene: TRBJ1-2; CDR3aa: CSVEDLRGANYGYTF; CDR3nt: TGCAGCGTTGAAGATCTTCGGGGGGCCAACTATGGCTACACCTTC
v_gene: TRBV28; d_gene: TRBD1; abundance: -; j_gene: TRBJ1-2; CDR3aa: CASGGQGDGYTF; CDR3nt: TGTGCCAGCGGGGGACAGGGGGATGGCTACACCTTC
v_gene: TRBV3-1/TRBV3-2; d_gene: -; abundance: -; j_gene: TRBJ2-3; CDR3aa: CASSPERGGQDTQYF; CDR3nt: TGTGCCAGCAGCCCAGAACGAGGGGGTCAAGATACGCAGTATTTT
v_gene: TRBV7-9; d_gene: -; abundance: -; j_gene: TRBJ1-4; CDR3aa: CASSLLSREKLFF; CDR3nt: TGTGCCAGCAGCTTATTGTCGAGGGAAAAACTGTTTTTT
v_gene: TRBV29-1; d_gene: -; abundance: -; j_gene: TRBJ1-1; CDR3aa: CSVDSAGTEAFF; CDR3nt: TGCAGCGTTGATTCGGCGGGGACTGAAGCTTTCTTT
v_gene: TRBV2; d_gene: -; abundance: -; j_gene: TRBJ2-7; CDR3aa: CASRMRSGGQLSYEQYF; CDR3nt: TGTGCCAGCAGGATGAGGTCCGGGGGACAGTTGTCCTACGAGCAGTACTTC
v_gene: TRBV7-2; d_gene: TRBD1; abundance: -; j_gene: TRBJ1-1; CDR3aa: CASSPRTGNTEAFF; CDR3nt: TGTGCCAGCAGCCCCCGGACAGGGAACACTGAAGCTTTCTTT
v_gene: TRBV7-2; d_gene: TRBD2; abundance: few; j_gene: TRBJ2-2; CDR3aa: CASSLGASGRAGTGELFF; CDR3nt: TGTGCCAGCAGCTTAGGGGCTAGCGGGAGGGCCGGGACCGGGGAGCTGTTTTTT
v_gene: TRBV18; d_gene: -; abundance: -; j_gene: TRBJ1-2; CDR3aa: CASSLGTDTNYGYTF; CDR3nt: TGTGCCAGCTCCCTCGGGACGGATACTAACTATGGCTACACCTTC
v_gene: TRBV19; d_gene: -; abundance: -; j_gene: TRBJ1-4; CDR3aa: CASSIDRGPAEKLFF; CDR3nt: TGTGCCAGTAGTATAGATCGGGGGCCTGCTGAAAAACTGTTTTTT
v_gene: TRBV5-4; d_gene: -; abundance: -; j_gene: TRBJ1-3; CDR3aa: CASSLGAGDTIYF; CDR3nt: TGTGCCAGCAGCTTGGGGGCGGGCGACACCATATATTTT
v_gene: TRBV5-1; d_gene: TRBD1; abundance: -; j_gene: TRBJ1-1; CDR3aa: CASSLVQGQTEAFF; CDR3nt: TGCGCCAGCAGCTTGGTACAGGGGCAAACTGAAGCTTTCTTT